This T cell receptor (beta chain) derives from a study of T cells expressing NK-cell markers. TCR beta cDNA was generated via 5'RACE template switching incorporating UMIs. TCRdb reprocessed the 5' RACE reads and stores each CDR3 protein as one record, lacking DNA. Its listing shows around 470,000 distinct CDR3 sequences. Germline CDR1 SGDLS, CDR2 YYNGEE. The CDR3 covers 13 residues. This rearrangement joins TRBV9 to TRBJ2-1. The specimen sequenced was blood T cells: a sorted CD56 or NKG2C T cell subset, CD4+ or CD8+ T cells, or bulk PBMC T cells (not recorded which). This clonotype was sampled from a woman aged 50 to 65 in good health. CDR3 loop: CASSPDVSDKQFF.